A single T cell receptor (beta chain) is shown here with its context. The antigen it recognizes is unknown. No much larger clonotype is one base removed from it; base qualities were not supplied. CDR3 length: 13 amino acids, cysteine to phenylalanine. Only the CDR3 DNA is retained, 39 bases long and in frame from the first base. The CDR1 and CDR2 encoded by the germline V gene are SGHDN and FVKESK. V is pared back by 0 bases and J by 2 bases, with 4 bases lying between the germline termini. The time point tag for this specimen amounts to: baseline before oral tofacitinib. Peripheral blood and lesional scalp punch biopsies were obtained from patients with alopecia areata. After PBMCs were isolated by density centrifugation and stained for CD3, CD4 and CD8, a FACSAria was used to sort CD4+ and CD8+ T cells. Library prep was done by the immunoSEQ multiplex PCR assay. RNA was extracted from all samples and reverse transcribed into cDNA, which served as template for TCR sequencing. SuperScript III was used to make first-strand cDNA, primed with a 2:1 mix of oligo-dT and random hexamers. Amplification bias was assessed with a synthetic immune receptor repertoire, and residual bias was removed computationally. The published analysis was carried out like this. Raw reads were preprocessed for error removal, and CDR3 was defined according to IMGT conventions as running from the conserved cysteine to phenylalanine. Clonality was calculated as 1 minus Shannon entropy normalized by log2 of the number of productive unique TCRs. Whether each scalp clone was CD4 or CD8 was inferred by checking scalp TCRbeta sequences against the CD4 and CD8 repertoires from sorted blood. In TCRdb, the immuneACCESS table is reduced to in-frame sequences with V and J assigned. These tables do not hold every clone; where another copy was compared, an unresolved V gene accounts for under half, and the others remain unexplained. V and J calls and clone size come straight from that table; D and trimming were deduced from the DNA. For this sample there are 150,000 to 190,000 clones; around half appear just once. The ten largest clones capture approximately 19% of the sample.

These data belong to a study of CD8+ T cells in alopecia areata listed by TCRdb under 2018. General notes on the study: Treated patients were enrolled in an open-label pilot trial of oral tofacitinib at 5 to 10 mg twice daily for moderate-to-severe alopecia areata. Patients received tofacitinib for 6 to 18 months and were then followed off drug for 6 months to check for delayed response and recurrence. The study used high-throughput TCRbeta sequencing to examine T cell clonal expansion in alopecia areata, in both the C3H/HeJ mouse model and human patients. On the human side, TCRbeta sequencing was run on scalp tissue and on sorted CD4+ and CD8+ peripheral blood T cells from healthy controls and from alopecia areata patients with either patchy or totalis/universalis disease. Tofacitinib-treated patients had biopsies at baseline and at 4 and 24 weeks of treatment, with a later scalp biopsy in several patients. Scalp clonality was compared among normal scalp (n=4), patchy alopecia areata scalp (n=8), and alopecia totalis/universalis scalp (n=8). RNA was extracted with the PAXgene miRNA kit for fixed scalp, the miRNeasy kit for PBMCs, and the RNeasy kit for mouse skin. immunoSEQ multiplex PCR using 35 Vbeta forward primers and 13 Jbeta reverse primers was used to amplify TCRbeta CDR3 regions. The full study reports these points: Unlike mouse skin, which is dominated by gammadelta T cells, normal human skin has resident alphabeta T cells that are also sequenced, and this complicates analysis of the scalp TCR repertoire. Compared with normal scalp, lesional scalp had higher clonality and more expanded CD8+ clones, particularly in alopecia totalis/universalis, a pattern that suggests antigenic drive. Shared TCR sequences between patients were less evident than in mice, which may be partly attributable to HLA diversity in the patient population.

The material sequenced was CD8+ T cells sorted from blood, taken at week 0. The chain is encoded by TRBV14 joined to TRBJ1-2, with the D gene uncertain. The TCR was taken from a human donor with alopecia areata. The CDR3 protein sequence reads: CASSQEGNYGYTF. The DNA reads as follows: TGTGCCAGCAGCCAAGAAGGGAACTATGGCTACACCTTC.